This T cell receptor (beta chain) was identified during a study of blood T cell repertoires in COVID-19 (TCRdb year 2020). About the investigation overall: The collaborator samples originated in the United States, Italy and Spain and spanned the acute and convalescent phases of COVID-19. The material from the prospective study consisted of cDNA or gDNA derived from T cells, B-cell-depleted T cells, or PBMCs. Deeply sampled blood TCRbeta repertoires from subjects exposed to, actively infected with, or recovered from COVID-19 were included in the dataset. A freely available public database, intended as a resource for researchers studying the immune response to SARS-CoV-2, is where the repertoires were released. Samples were obtained from the ongoing ImmuneRACE study (first 160 participants) and from 1,254 subjects provided by 6 global collaborators. Sample metadata almost always included a de-identified subject ID, COVID-19 status, age in years and sex. Where HLA class I and class II types were available, the types were taken from metadata supplied by the sample provider, not from assay-based typing. The study at large found these results: The amount of clinical and demographic metadata varied by source and participant and was provided uncurated.

In the case of this clone: Its antigen is unknown. It has no much larger one-base neighbor in the sample; base qualities were not kept.

TCRbeta CDR3 regions were amplified from genomic DNA by means of the immunoSEQ Assay, a bias-controlled multiplex PCR. On the study's bioinformatics: Nucleated cell counts per sample were estimated from amplification of reference gene primers within the assay. To quantify the absolute abundance of each unique TCRbeta CDR3 rearrangement, sequence reads were collapsed and filtered. For each sample, productive Simpson clonality was calculated by taking the square root of Simpson's diversity index across productive rearrangements. This is the immuneACCESS table as TCRdb keeps it, with only in-frame sequences that have V and J called. A part of the clones is gone; compared with another copy, unresolved V genes explain less than half, and the rest is unexplained. The V and J calls and the clone size are those of that table, but D and trimming were determined from the DNA. This sample gives hundreds of thousands of clones in total; roughly 86% of them show up just once. Of the sample, approximately 8.8% falls within the top ten clones.

CDR1 and CDR2 are read off the germline V gene (reference sequence) as LGHDT and YNNKEL. V and J lose 6 bases and 6 bases, and a span of 14 bases separates them. The CDR3 holds 13 amino acids from the cysteine to the phenylalanine. The only DNA kept is the CDR3, 39 bases in frame from the first base. The collaborating institutions used their own protocols to collect whole blood in K2EDTA tubes. For TCRbeta analysis, collaborators shipped samples as frozen whole blood, isolated PBMCs, or DNA extracted from either of those sample types. The sequenced sample was peripheral blood. The receptor was isolated from a man younger than 35 with active or convalescent COVID-19. This sequence uses TRBV3-1 (or the pseudogene TRBV3-2) and TRBJ1-2; a tentative D match to TRBD1 spans 5 bases. The DNA sequence is as follows: TGTGCCAGCAGTCGTGACTGGGGCAATGGCTACACCTTC. The encoded protein is CASSRDWGNGYTF.